Listed here are 20 T cell receptor beta chains from one sample, sequenced in a study of blood T cell repertoires in COVID-19. Clones were read by immunoSEQ multiplex PCR, and TCRdb kept only the in-frame ones, dropping some. This table holds 200,000 to 250,000 clones, more than 75% found once. Sequencing was performed on peripheral blood. Receptors originate from a man aged 40-49 years with acute or convalescent COVID-19.

This clone occurred once. Other nucleotide sequences from this sample produce the same CDR3. The chain is built from TRBV7-9 and TRBJ2-7, with D possibly being TRBD2 (6 bases). The length of the CDR3 is 12 residues. Between the trimmed V and J ends, which lost 5 bases and 3 bases, there was a span of 8 bases. Germline V gene data show CDR1 as SEHNR and CDR2 as FQNEAQ (reference sequence). The CDR3 loop reads CASSPGGYEQYF. The CDR3 DNA is TGTGCCAGCAGCCCCGGGGGCTACGAGCAGTACTTC.

V is TRBV5-5 and J is TRBJ1-5; TRBD1 might be the D (6 bases). Germline V lookup: CDR1 SGHKS, CDR2 YYEKEE (reference sequence). The V end lost 4 bases, the J end lost 5 bases, and 13 bases lay between the germline ends. CDR3 length equals 14 residues. The CDR3 DNA sequence: TGTGCCAGCAGCATAAGGACAGCAGATCAGCCCCAGCATTTT. Translating gives CASSIRTADQPQHF.

The V call is TRBV18, the J call TRBJ1-1; a weak D match, TRBD1 (5 bases). Germline V gives CDR1 KGHSH, CDR2 LQKENI. This CDR3 has 15 residues. V lost 5 bases to trimming and J lost 4 bases, with 17 bases between them. DNA for the CDR3: TGTGCCAGCTCATTACACGGGGGAGAAGGCACTGAAGCTTTCTTT. Its protein is CASSLHGGEGTEAFF.

The rearrangement joins TRBV6-1 to TRBJ1-6; D call uncertain. V lost 2 bases and J lost 14, with 10 bases in between. Per the germline V gene, CDR1 is MNHNS and CDR2 is SASEGT. The CDR3 has 12 residues. The CDR3 sequence is CASSETGIALHF. The DNA for the CDR3 is TGTGCCAGCAGTGAAACCGGTATCGCCCTCCACTTT.

This clone appeared a single time. The V and J genes are TRBV28 and TRBJ1-1, with 7 bases that match TRBD1. V was clipped by 7 bases and J by 4 bases; unmatched bases: 3. The length of the CDR3 is 12 residues. CDR1 is MDHEN and CDR2 is SYDVKM in the germline V gene. The CDR3 region has the DNA TGTGCCAGCACCCAGGGGGGCACTGAAGCTTTCTTT. Its translation: CASTQGGTEAFF.

The genes are TRBV10-3 and TRBJ2-7; maybe TRBD2 (5 bases). The CDR3 is 17 residues long. The V gene lost 0 bases and the J gene lost 0 bases, with 15 bases spanning the gap. Germline CDR1 is ENHRY and CDR2 is SYGVKD. CDR3: CAISESPTGGPSYEQYF. CDR3 coding DNA: TGTGCCATCAGTGAGTCCCCGACCGGCGGGCCCTCCTACGAGCAGTACTTC.

The J gene is TRBJ2-5, the V gene TRBV6-5, with D possibly matching TRBD1 (5 bases). The CDR3 extends over 13 amino acids. Trimming took 2 bases from V and 3 from J, leaving 7 bases between them. The V gene's germline CDR1 is MNHEY and CDR2 SVGAGI. The CDR3 protein is CASSYPGKETQYF. The CDR3 coding sequence is TGTGCCAGCAGTTACCCAGGGAAAGAGACCCAGTACTTC.

V is TRBV6-5 and J is TRBJ2-1; TRBD2 agrees at 8 bases. This CDR3 spans 14 amino acids. With 1 base clipped from V and 9 bases from J, the junction kept 5 bases outside the gene matches. Germline V gene lookup returns CDR1 MNHEY and CDR2 SVGAGI. The CDR3 spells CASSYWRGVGEQFF. The CDR3, as DNA: TGTGCCAGCAGTTACTGGCGGGGGGTGGGTGAGCAGTTCTTC.

This chain connects TRBV5-1 to TRBJ2-3; 10 bases agree with TRBD1. The CDR3 runs to 14 residues. The V segment lost 4 bases and the J segment 4 bases; nucleotides outside the gene matches: 3. The germline V gene has CDR1 SGHRS and CDR2 YFSETQ. The CDR3, as DNA: TGCGCCAGCAGCAAGACAGGGGGCGCAGATACGCAGTATTTT. This encodes CASSKTGGADTQYF. Looking up the rest from reference TRBV5-1 and TRBJ2-3 gives the full variable domain: KAGVTQTPRYLIKTRGQQVTLSCSPISGHRSVSWYQQTPGQGLQFLFEYFSETQRNKGNFPGRFSGRQFSNSRSEMNVSTLELGDSALYLCASSKTGGADTQYFGPGTRLTVL.

The rearrangement uses TRBV5-1 and TRBJ2-7, with 7 positions matching TRBD1. The length of the CDR3 is 15 residues. From germline, CDR1 is SGHRS and CDR2 YFSETQ. Germline trimming cut 0 bases from V and 1 base from J; bases unmatched to any gene: 4. The CDR3 reads CASSLDGTASYEQYF. The DNA of the CDR3 is TGCGCCAGCAGCTTGGACGGGACAGCGTCCTACGAGCAGTACTTC. Looking up the rest from reference TRBV5-1 and TRBJ2-7 gives the full variable domain: KAGVTQTPRYLIKTRGQQVTLSCSPISGHRSVSWYQQTPGQGLQFLFEYFSETQRNKGNFPGRFSGRQFSNSRSEMNVSTLELGDSALYLCASSLDGTASYEQYFGPGTRLTVT.

The rearrangement uses TRBV5-4 and TRBJ1-1; tentative D call: TRBD1 (6 bases). CDR3 length equals 14 residues. CDR1 SGHNT and CDR2 YYREEE come from the germline V gene (reference sequence). V was pared by 4 bases and J by 5 bases, with 15 bases between. The CDR3 DNA sequence: TGTGCCAGCAGCATAGAGACAGGTGTAACTGAAGCTTTCTTT. It codes for CASSIETGVTEAFF.

The V gene is TRBV3-1 (or the pseudogene TRBV3-2), the J gene TRBJ1-4; 7 bases agree with TRBD1. Trimming removed 4 bases from V and 4 bases from J; junction bases left unmatched: 9. The CDR3 has 16 amino acids. CDR1 and CDR2 (germline): LGHDT, YNNKEL (reference sequence). CDR3 DNA: TGTGCCAGCAGCCCGGGTCCGTCAGGGGGTAATGAAAAACTGTTTTTT. This sequence encodes CASSPGPSGGNEKLFF.

The chain links TRBV7-3 to TRBJ2-1; 9 bases are a match to TRBD2. Germline V CDR1 and CDR2: SGHTA, FQGTGA. The CDR3 covers 15 residues. The J segment lost 6 bases and the V segment lost 5 bases, leaving 8 bases of the junction unmatched. This CDR3 is CASSMRGGPSNEQFF. The CDR3 region has the DNA TGTGCCAGCAGCATGCGGGGGGGCCCAAGCAATGAGCAGTTCTTC.

The rearrangement links TRBV2 to TRBJ2-2; D may be TRBD2 (5 bases). Trimming took 7 bases from V and 2 from J, leaving 8 bases between them. The CDR3 is 13 residues long. The V gene's germline CDR1 is SNHLY and CDR2 FYNNEI. CDR3 amino acids: CASNRENTGELFF. CDR3 nucleotides: TGTGCCAGCAACCGGGAAAACACCGGGGAGCTGTTTTTT.

The chain carries TRBV25-1 and TRBJ1-1; D possibly corresponds to TRBD1 (5 bases). CDR1 and CDR2 from the germline V gene are MGHDK and SYGVNS. The germline V and J ends were trimmed by 2 bases and 4 bases, with 11 bases remaining between them. CDR3 length: 14 residues. In DNA, the CDR3 is TGTGCCAGCAGTGAACGCAACGGGGGCACTGAAGCTTTCTTT. Translated: CASSERNGGTEAFF.

The rearrangement joins TRBV11-2 to TRBJ2-7; D perhaps matches TRBD1 (6 bases). Between the trimmed V and J ends, which lost 5 bases and 4 bases, there was a span of 21 bases. Germline values: CDR1 SGHAT, CDR2 FQNNGV. This CDR3 region has 16 residues. Written as DNA, the CDR3 is TGTGCCAGCAGCGATCCCCGGGACACTTCTCCGTACGAGCAGTACTTC. Encoded protein: CASSDPRDTSPYEQYF. Full variable domain (remainder filled in from reference TRBV11-2 and TRBJ2-7): EAGVAQSPRYKIIEKRQSVAFWCNPISGHATLYWYQQILGQGPKLLIQFQNNGVVDDSQLPKDRFSAERLKGVDSTLKIQPAKLEDSAVYLCASSDPRDTSPYEQYFGPGTRLTVT.

This chain connects TRBV27 to TRBJ1-2; the D is unclear. V lost 3 bases to trimming and J lost 2 bases, with 7 bases between them. CDR3 size: 13 residues. Germline V gene data show CDR1 as MNHEY and CDR2 as SMNVEV (reference sequence). In DNA, the CDR3 is TGTGCCAGCAGTTTTAGAGAGAACTATGGCTACACCTTC. Its protein is CASSFRENYGYTF.

The chain has TRBV24-1 and TRBJ1-2; D might be TRBD1 (6 bases). The CDR3 length is 15 residues. Between the trimmed V and J ends, which lost 2 bases and 3 bases, there was a span of 12 bases. Germline loops: CDR1 KGHDR, CDR2 SFDVKD. The CDR3 is CATSDSSTGHYGYTF. CDR3 in DNA: TGTGCCACCAGTGATTCTTCGACAGGCCACTATGGCTACACCTTC.

The CDR3, as DNA: TGTGCCAGCAGACAGGGTTTTGGGGCCAACGTCCTGACTTTC. Protein sequence: CASRQGFGANVLTF. The chain employs TRBV2 and TRBJ2-6, with D possibly matching TRBD1 (6 bases). Germline CDR1 is SNHLY and CDR2 is FYNNEI. This CDR3 is 14 amino acids long. With 6 bases removed from V and 3 bases from J, the gap between germline ends came to 9 bases.

The V gene is TRBV6-6, the J gene TRBJ2-7; D gene ambiguous. Trimming shortened V by 0 bases and J by 6 bases, and 3 bases separated the two germline ends. The germline V gene has CDR1 MNHNY and CDR2 SVGAGI (reference sequence). The CDR3 is made up of 11 amino acids. The CDR3 here is CASSYSSEQYF. CDR3 DNA: TGTGCCAGCAGTTACTCGAGCGAGCAGTACTTC.